A single sample gave rise to the 6 T cell receptor beta chains below, sequenced in a study of T cells in Graves' hyperthyroidism and ophthalmopathy. TCR beta CDR3 region amplification was performed from RNA transcripts. Primed by the HTBI set, a first-round RT-PCR was run on the TCR CDR3. Each CDR3 protein is one row after TCRdb ran MiXCR on the multiplex PCR reads. Altogether about 530,000 distinct CDR3 sequences are present, about 15% being singletons, with the ten largest covering around 17%. The sequenced material came from blood. These receptor sequences come from a woman under 30 with Graves' ophthalmopathy.

V and J are TRBV5-1 and TRBJ1-5; a weak D match, TRBD1 (5 bases). CDR3 length equals 14 residues. Germline V gene lookup returns CDR1 SGHRS and CDR2 YFSETQ. V was trimmed by 0 bases and J by 6 bases, leaving 10 bases between them. DNA of the CDR3: TGCGCCAGCAGCTTGGTCCAGGGCGGTCAGCCCCAGCATTTT. Protein: CASSLVQGGQPQHF.

This clonotype showed up many times. The V gene is TRBV10-3, the J gene TRBJ1-2; D uncertain. The germline gives CDR1 ENHRY, CDR2 SYGVKD. This CDR3 contains 13 residues. V was trimmed by 2 bases and J by 6 bases, leaving 10 bases between them. The CDR3 here is CAISEPDSDGYTF. CDR3 bases: TGTGCCATCAGTGAGCCAGATTCTGATGGCTACACCTTC.

The chain carries TRBV28 and TRBJ2-7, with 11 bases identical to TRBD1. The germline CDR1 and CDR2 sequences are MDHEN and SYDVKM. V lost 7 bases and J lost 3; bases outside the gene matches: 8. The CDR3 runs 15 residues. The CDR3, as DNA: TGTGCCAGCACCCTCGGAGGGACAGGGGGCTACGAGCAGTACTTC. Translated: CASTLGGTGGYEQYF.

This rearrangement joins TRBV4-1 to TRBJ1-4; no clear D. This CDR3 comprises 15 residues. Per the germline V gene, CDR1 is MGHRA and CDR2 is YSYEKL. Trimming took 0 bases from V and 3 from J, leaving 8 bases between them. CDR3 sequence reads: CASSQDDQANEKLFF. The CDR3 nucleotides read TGCGCCAGCAGCCAAGACGACCAGGCTAATGAAAAACTGTTTTTT.

V usage is TRBV28 and J usage is TRBJ2-1, with D uncertain. The germline V and J ends were trimmed by 4 bases and 4 bases, with 11 bases remaining between them. This CDR3 contains 14 residues. Germline loops: CDR1 MDHEN, CDR2 SYDVKM. CDR3 sequence reads: CASSSVAAYNEQFF. As DNA, the CDR3 is TGTGCCAGCAGTTCCGTCGCCGCGTACAATGAGCAGTTCTTC.

This clonotype occurred many times. The chain couples TRBV20-1 to TRBJ2-5; D might be TRBD1 (5 bases). The germline V gene has CDR1 DFQATT and CDR2 SNEGSKA (reference sequence). There are 13 residues in the CDR3. Trimming cost V 6 bases and J 1 base, with 12 bases left between them. CDR3: CSAGGQVQETQYF. Here the CDR3 DNA reads TGCAGTGCGGGTGGACAAGTCCAAGAGACCCAGTACTTC.